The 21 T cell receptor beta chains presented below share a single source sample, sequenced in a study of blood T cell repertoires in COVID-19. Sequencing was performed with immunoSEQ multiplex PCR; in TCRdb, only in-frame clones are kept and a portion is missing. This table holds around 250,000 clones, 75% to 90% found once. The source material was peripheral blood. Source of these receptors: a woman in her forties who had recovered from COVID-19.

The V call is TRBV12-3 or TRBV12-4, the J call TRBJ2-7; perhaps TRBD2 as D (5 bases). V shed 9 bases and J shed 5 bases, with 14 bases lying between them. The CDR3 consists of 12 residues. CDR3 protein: CASKQEDHEQYF. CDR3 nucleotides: TGTGCCAGTAAGCAGGAGGACCACGAGCAGTACTTC.

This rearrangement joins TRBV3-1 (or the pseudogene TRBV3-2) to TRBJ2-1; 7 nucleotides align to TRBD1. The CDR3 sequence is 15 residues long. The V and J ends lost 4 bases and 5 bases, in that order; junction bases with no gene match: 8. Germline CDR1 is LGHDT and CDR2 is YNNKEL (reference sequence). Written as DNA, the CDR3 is TGTGCCAGCAGCCTTAGGGGGCAGGGGAACAATGAGCAGTTCTTC. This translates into CASSLRGQGNNEQFF.

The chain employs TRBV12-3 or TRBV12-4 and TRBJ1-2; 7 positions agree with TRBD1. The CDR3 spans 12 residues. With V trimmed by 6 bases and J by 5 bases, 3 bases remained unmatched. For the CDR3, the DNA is TGTGCCAGCAGAACAGGGGAGTATGGCTACACCTTC. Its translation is CASRTGEYGYTF.

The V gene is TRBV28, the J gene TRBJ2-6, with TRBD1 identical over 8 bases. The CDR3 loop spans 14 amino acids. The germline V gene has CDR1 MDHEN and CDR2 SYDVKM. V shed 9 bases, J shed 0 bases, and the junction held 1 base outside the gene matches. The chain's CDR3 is CASTGGSGANVLTF. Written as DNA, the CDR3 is TGTGCCAGTACAGGGGGCTCTGGGGCCAACGTCCTGACTTTC.

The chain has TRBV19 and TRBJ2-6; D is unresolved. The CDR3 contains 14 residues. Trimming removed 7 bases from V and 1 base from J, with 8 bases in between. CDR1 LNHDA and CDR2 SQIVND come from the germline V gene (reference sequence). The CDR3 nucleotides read TGTGCCAGTACGTCCGGGTCTGGGGCCAACGTCCTGACTTTC. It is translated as CASTSGSGANVLTF.

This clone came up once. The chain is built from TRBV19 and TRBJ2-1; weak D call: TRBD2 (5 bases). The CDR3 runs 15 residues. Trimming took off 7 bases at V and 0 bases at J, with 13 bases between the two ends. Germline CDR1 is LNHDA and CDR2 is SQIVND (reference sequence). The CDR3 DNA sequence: TGTGCCAGTACCCCGGGGTCAAGCTCCTACAATGAGCAGTTCTTC. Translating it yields CASTPGSSSYNEQFF.

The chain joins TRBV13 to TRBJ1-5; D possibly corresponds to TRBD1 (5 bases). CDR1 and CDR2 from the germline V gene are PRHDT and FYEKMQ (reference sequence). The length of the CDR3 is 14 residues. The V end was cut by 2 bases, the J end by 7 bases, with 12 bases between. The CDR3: CASSLRGNEQPQHF. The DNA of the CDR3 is TGTGCCAGCAGCTTACGGGGGAACGAGCAGCCCCAGCATTTT.

The CDR3 region is CSVAGGSYEQYF. The DNA for the CDR3 is TGCAGCGTTGCAGGGGGCTCCTACGAGCAGTACTTC. The rearrangement uses TRBV29-1 and TRBJ2-7; 7 bases align to TRBD1. V gave up 4 bases and J gave up 0 bases; unmatched junction bases: 0. The CDR3 loop spans 12 amino acids. The germline V gene has CDR1 SQVTM and CDR2 ANQGSEA.

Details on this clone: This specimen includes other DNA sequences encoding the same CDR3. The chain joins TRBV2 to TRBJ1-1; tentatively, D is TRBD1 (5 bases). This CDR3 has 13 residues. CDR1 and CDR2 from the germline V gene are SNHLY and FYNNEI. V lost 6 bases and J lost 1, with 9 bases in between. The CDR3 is CASSEQGNTEAFF. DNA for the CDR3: TGTGCCAGCAGCGAGCAGGGGAACACTGAAGCTTTCTTT.

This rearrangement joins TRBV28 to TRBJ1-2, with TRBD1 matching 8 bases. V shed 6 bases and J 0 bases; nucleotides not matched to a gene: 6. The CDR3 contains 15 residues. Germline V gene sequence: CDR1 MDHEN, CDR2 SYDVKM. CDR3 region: CASRSPGQANYGYTF. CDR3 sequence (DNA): TGTGCCAGCAGATCACCGGGACAGGCTAACTATGGCTACACCTTC.

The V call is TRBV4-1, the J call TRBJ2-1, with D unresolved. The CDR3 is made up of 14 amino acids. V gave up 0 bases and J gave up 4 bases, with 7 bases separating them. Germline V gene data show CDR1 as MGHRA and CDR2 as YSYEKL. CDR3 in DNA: TGCGCCAGCAGCCAAGAGCAGTGGTACAATGAGCAGTTCTTC. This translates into CASSQEQWYNEQFF.

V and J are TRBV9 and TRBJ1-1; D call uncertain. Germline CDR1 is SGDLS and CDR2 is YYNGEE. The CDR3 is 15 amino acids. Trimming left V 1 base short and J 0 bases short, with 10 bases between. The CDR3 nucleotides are TGTGCCAGCAGCGTATCTACCGGTTTGAACACTGAAGCTTTCTTT. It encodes CASSVSTGLNTEAFF. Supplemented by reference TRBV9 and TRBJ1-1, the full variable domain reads DSGVTQTPKHLITATGQRVTLRCSPRSGDLSVYWYQQSLDQGLQFLIQYYNGEERAKGNILERFSAQQFPDLHSELNLSSLELGDSALYFCASSVSTGLNTEAFFGQGTRLTVV.

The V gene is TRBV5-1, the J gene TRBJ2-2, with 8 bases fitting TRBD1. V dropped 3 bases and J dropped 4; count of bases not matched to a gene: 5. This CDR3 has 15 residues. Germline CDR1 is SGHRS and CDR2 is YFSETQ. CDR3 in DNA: TGCGCCAGCAGCTGGGGACAGGAAGGCACCGGGGAGCTGTTTTTT. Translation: CASSWGQEGTGELFF. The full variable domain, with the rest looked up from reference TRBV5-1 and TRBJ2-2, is KAGVTQTPRYLIKTRGQQVTLSCSPISGHRSVSWYQQTPGQGLQFLFEYFSETQRNKGNFPGRFSGRQFSNSRSEMNVSTLELGDSALYLCASSWGQEGTGELFFGEGSRLTVL.

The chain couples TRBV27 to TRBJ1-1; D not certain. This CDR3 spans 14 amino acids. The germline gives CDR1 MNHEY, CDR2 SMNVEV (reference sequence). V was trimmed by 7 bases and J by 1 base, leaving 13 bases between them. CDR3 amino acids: CASNPVRSNTEAFF. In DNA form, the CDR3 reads TGTGCCAGCAACCCTGTCAGATCGAACACTGAAGCTTTCTTT.

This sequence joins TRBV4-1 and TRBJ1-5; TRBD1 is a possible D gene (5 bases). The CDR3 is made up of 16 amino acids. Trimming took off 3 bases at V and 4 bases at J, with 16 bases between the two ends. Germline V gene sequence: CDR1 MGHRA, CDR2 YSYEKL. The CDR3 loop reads CASSQTVRTPNQPQHF. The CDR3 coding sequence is TGCGCCAGCAGCCAGACTGTCAGGACACCTAATCAGCCCCAGCATTTT.

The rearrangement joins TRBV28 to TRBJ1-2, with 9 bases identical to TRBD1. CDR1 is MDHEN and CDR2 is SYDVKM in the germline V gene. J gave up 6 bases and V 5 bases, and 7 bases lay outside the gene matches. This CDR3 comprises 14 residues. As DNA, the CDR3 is TGTGCCAGCAGTGTCGGGACAGGGACGGATGGCTACACCTTC. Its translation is CASSVGTGTDGYTF.

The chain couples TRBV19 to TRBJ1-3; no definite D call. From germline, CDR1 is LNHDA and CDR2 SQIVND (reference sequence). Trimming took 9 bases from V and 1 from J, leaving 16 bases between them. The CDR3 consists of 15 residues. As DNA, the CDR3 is TGTGCCAGCCACTACACGATCTCTTCTGGAAACACCATATATTTT. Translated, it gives CASHYTISSGNTIYF. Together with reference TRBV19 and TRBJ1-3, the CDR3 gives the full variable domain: DGGITQSPKYLFRKEGQNVTLSCEQNLNHDAMYWYRQDPGQGLRLIYYSQIVNDFQKGDIAEGYSVSREKKESFPLTVTSAQKNPTAFYLCASHYTISSGNTIYFGEGSWLTVV.

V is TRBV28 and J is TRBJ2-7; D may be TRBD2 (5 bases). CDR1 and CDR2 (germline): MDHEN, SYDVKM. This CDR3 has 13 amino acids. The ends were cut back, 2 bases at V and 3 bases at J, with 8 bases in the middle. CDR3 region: CASSLGRDYEQYF. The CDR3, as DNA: TGTGCCAGCAGTTTAGGACGGGACTACGAGCAGTACTTC.

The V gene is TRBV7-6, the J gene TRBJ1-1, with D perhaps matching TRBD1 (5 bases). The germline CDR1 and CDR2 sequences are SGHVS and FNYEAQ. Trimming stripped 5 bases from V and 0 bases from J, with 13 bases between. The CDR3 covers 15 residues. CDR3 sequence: CASSLWGGMNTEAFF. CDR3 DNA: TGTGCCAGCAGCCTCTGGGGGGGAATGAACACTGAAGCTTTCTTT.

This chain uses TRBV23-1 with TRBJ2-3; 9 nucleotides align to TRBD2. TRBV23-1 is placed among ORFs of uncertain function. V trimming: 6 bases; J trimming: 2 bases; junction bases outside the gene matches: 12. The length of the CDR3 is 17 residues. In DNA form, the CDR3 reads TGCGCCAGCAGCCAGGACCTTAGCGGGAGTGCCACAGATACGCAGTATTTT. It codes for CASSQDLSGSATDTQYF.

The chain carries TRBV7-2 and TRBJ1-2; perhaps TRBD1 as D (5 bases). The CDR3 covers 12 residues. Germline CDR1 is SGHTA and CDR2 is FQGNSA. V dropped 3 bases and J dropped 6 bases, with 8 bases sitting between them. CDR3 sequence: CASSFGGNGYTF. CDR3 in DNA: TGTGCCAGCAGCTTCGGGGGGAATGGCTACACCTTC.